The 31 T cell receptor beta chains below all came from one sample that was sequenced in a study of graft-versus-host responses after intestinal transplantation. The antigens these receptors bind are not known. Profiled with immunoSEQ multiplex PCR; TCRdb holds only in-frame clones, not every one. The sample includes about 120,000 clones, roughly 91% of them seen just once. The sample in question was unstimulated CD4+ T cells sorted from spleen or lymph node cells, obtained before intestinal transplant. Source of these receptors: a human donor who received an intestinal transplant.

The chain recombines TRBV19 with TRBJ1-2; unclear D gene. V was pared by 2 bases and J by 3 bases, with 19 bases between. The CDR3 sequence is 17 residues long. CDR1 LNHDA and CDR2 SQIVND come from the germline V gene (reference sequence). The CDR3 protein is CASSILETTNPHYGYTF. CDR3 in DNA: TGTGCCAGTAGTATACTGGAAACGACAAACCCCCACTATGGCTACACCTTC.

This clone occurred once. The gene calls are TRBV6-1 and TRBJ2-1; D possibly corresponds to TRBD2 (6 bases). The CDR3 extends over 14 amino acids. V was clipped by 5 bases and J by 8 bases, with 16 bases between them. Germline V gene data show CDR1 as MNHNS and CDR2 as SASEGT. The CDR3 nucleotides read TGTGCCAGCAGTTCGGAGGGCCCGCCCGATGAGCAGTTCTTC. This translates into CASSSEGPPDEQFF.

The chain is built from TRBV11-1 and TRBJ2-2; 11 bases match TRBD2. CDR1 is SGHAT and CDR2 is FQDESV in the germline V gene (reference sequence). This CDR3 contains 16 residues. V was pared by 5 bases and J by 6 bases, with 8 bases of the junction left unmatched. The CDR3 protein is CASSPQLAGDAGELFF. As DNA, the CDR3 is TGTGCCAGCAGCCCCCAACTAGCGGGAGACGCCGGGGAGCTGTTTTTT.

The genes are TRBV5-1 and TRBJ1-1, with 8 bases lining up with TRBD1. The V segment lost 3 bases and the J segment 4 bases; nucleotides outside the gene matches: 8. Germline V gene data show CDR1 as SGHRS and CDR2 as YFSETQ. CDR3 length: 15 amino acids. The CDR3: CASSSRGREGTEAFF. CDR3 DNA sequence: TGCGCCAGCAGCTCCAGGGGGCGGGAGGGCACTGAAGCTTTCTTT.

The V gene is TRBV7-8, the J gene TRBJ1-1; possibly TRBD1 for D (5 bases). Trimming took 5 bases from V and 6 from J, leaving 19 bases between them. The CDR3 runs to 15 residues. CDR1 is SGHVS and CDR2 is FQNEAQ in the germline V gene. The CDR3 protein is CASSPALGWGAEAFF. The CDR3 region has the DNA TGTGCCAGCAGCCCCGCCCTCGGGTGGGGGGCTGAAGCTTTCTTT.

The chain recombines TRBV7-3 with TRBJ2-7; TRBD2 agrees at 7 bases. This CDR3 comprises 13 residues. V lost 0 bases and J lost 6; bases outside the gene matches: 2. The germline V gene has CDR1 SGHTA and CDR2 FQGTGA. This CDR3 is CASSLTGGGEQYF. For the CDR3, the DNA is TGTGCCAGCAGCTTAACTGGCGGGGGCGAGCAGTACTTC.

The rearrangement links TRBV7-5 to TRBJ2-5; the D call in the table, TRBD1, was not verified against the DNA. TRBV7-5 represents a pseudogene. This CDR3 region has 17 residues. The CDR3 sequence is CARSLAGTGGDQETQYF. The CDR3 DNA reads as TGTGCCAGAAGCTTAGCTGGGACAGGGGGGGACCAAGAGACCCAGTACTTC.

This chain links TRBV5-4 with TRBJ2-1; TRBD2 matches 8 bases. Trimming cost V 5 bases and J 3 bases; bases outside gene matches: 10. The CDR3 is 16 amino acids. The germline V gene encodes CDR1 SGHNT and CDR2 YYREEE (reference sequence). Here the CDR3 reads CASSNALLADYNEQFF. The CDR3 nucleotides read TGTGCCAGCAGTAATGCCTTACTAGCGGACTACAATGAGCAGTTCTTC.

The genes are TRBV27 and TRBJ1-4; D uncertain. CDR1 MNHEY and CDR2 SMNVEV come from the germline V gene (reference sequence). CDR3 length: 13 amino acids. The V gene lost 3 bases and the J gene lost 5 bases, with 7 bases spanning the gap. The CDR3 bases are TGTGCCAGCAGTTTCCGCAGGAATGAAAAACTGTTTTTT. Its translation: CASSFRRNEKLFF.

V usage is TRBV5-4 and J usage is TRBJ1-2, with TRBD1 matching over 7 bases. CDR1 is SGHNT, CDR2 YYREEE, per germline (reference sequence). The V and J ends lost 2 bases and 6 bases, in that order; junction bases with no gene match: 4. The CDR3 spans 13 residues. The CDR3 sequence is CASSFGQDDGYTF. The CDR3 nucleotides read TGTGCCAGCAGCTTTGGACAGGATGATGGCTACACCTTC.

This rearrangement joins TRBV30 to TRBJ2-1; TRBD2 aligns across 14 bases. The CDR3 runs 15 residues. Germline loops: CDR1 GTSNPN, CDR2 SVGIG (reference sequence). Losses at the gene ends were 0 bases for V and 8 bases for J; bases not matched to a gene: 3. In DNA, the CDR3 is TGTGCCTGGAGTGTAGGGACTAGCGGGAGTGATGAGCAGTTCTTC. Amino acid sequence: CAWSVGTSGSDEQFF.

The genes are TRBV5-5 and TRBJ2-1; 7 nucleotides agree with TRBD2. With V trimmed by 4 bases and J by 5 bases, 12 bases remained unmatched. Germline CDR1 reads SGHKS; CDR2 reads YYEKEE (reference sequence). The CDR3 spans 16 residues. CDR3 nucleotides: TGTGCCAGCAGCGGCAAATCGGGACTACTAAACAATGAGCAGTTCTTC. Its translation: CASSGKSGLLNNEQFF.

This clone was observed a single time. The genes are TRBV10-1 and TRBJ2-1, with 7 bases lining up with TRBD1. The CDR3 totals 14 residues. The V and J ends lost 3 bases and 4 bases, in that order; junction bases with no gene match: 3. Germline V lookup: CDR1 WNHNN, CDR2 SYGVQD (reference sequence). Here the CDR3 DNA reads TGCGCCAGCAGTGATGGGGACAGATACAATGAGCAGTTCTTC. Its protein product is CASSDGDRYNEQFF.

The chain has TRBV5-8 and TRBJ2-1; 10 nucleotides agree with TRBD2. The CDR3 is 17 amino acids. The germline V gene has CDR1 SGHTS and CDR2 YDEGEE. V lost 5 bases to trimming and J lost 3 bases; unmatched junction nucleotides: 11. In DNA, the CDR3 is TGTGCCAGCAGAACGGTCCCTAGCGGGAGTATCTACAATGAGCAGTTCTTC. Encoded protein: CASRTVPSGSIYNEQFF.

This clone was counted a few times. J is TRBJ1-5 and V is TRBV6-5; TRBD1 matches 10 bases. V dropped 6 bases and J dropped 9; count of bases not matched to a gene: 8. CDR1 and CDR2 (germline): MNHEY, SVGAGI. The CDR3 is 14 amino acids. CDR3 sequence reads: CASRPGQGRRPQHF. The CDR3 nucleotides are TGTGCCAGCAGGCCGGGACAGGGGAGGCGGCCCCAGCATTTT.

The chain has TRBV7-9 and TRBJ2-7, with a tentative D call TRBD2 (5 bases). Germline loops: CDR1 SEHNR, CDR2 FQNEAQ (reference sequence). This CDR3 region has 13 residues. V lost 3 bases and J 7 bases, leaving 13 bases between the germline ends. The CDR3 loop is CASSFTIPGEQYF. DNA for the CDR3: TGTGCCAGCAGCTTTACCATCCCGGGGGAGCAGTACTTC.

The rearrangement joins TRBV6-5 to TRBJ1-2; 8 nucleotides line up with TRBD1. Unmatched junction bases numbered 8, after V lost 6 bases and J lost 8 bases. The germline CDR1 and CDR2 sequences are MNHEY and SVGAGI. The CDR3 runs 13 residues. CDR3 region: CASRRDRGGGYTF. The CDR3 coding sequence is TGTGCCAGCAGGAGAGACAGGGGAGGAGGCTACACCTTC.

This chain links TRBV28 with TRBJ2-4; D call uncertain. Germline loops: CDR1 MDHEN, CDR2 SYDVKM. V was clipped by 3 bases and J by 1 base, with 10 bases between them. The CDR3 length is 15 residues. The CDR3 sequence: CASSFGMGAKNIQYF. CDR3 DNA sequence: TGTGCCAGCAGTTTTGGGATGGGGGCCAAAAACATTCAGTACTTC. The complete variable domain, with remaining parts taken from reference TRBV28 and TRBJ2-4, reads DVKVTQSSRYLVKRTGEKVFLECVQDMDHENMFWYRQDPGLGLRLIYFSYDVKMKEKGDIPEGYSVSREKKERFSLILESASTNQTSMYLCASSFGMGAKNIQYFGAGTRLSVL.

The V and J genes are TRBV30 and TRBJ2-1, with 8 positions matching TRBD2. Germline CDR1 and CDR2: GTSNPN and SVGIG (reference sequence). The CDR3 has 12 amino acids. V lost 8 bases and J lost 10; bases outside the gene matches: 10. The CDR3 bases are TGTGCCCGTGGGGTAGCGGGGTGGGAGCAGTTCTTC. This codes for CARGVAGWEQFF.

The rearrangement uses TRBV7-2 and TRBJ2-5; 9 nucleotides agree with TRBD2. J lost 8 bases, V lost 0 bases, and 7 bases had no gene match. The germline CDR1 and CDR2 sequences are SGHTA and FQGNSA. CDR3 length: 15 amino acids. This CDR3 is CASSLAAGGPLTQYF. CDR3 bases: TGTGCCAGCAGCTTAGCAGCGGGGGGACCTCTTACCCAGTACTTC.

The rearrangement joins TRBV9 to TRBJ2-3; the D gene is possibly TRBD2 (6 bases). This CDR3 has 17 amino acids. CDR1 is SGDLS, CDR2 YYNGEE, per germline. V lost 4 bases and J lost 0, with 18 bases in between. The DNA of the CDR3 is TGTGCCAGCAGCCCGAGGGACTGGCCCGCTAGCACAGATACGCAGTATTTT. It codes for CASSPRDWPASTDTQYF.

This clone was seen a single time. This CDR3 reads CASSPDRGGQPQHF. The CDR3 DNA reads TGCGCCAGCAGCCCCGACAGGGGAGGGCAGCCCCAGCATTTT. The chain couples TRBV5-1 to TRBJ1-5; 8 bases match TRBD1. V gave up 4 bases and J gave up 7 bases; unmatched junction bases: 7. CDR1 and CDR2 (germline): SGHRS, YFSETQ. CDR3 length: 14 residues.

The chain combines TRBV9 with TRBJ2-5, with 12 bases identical to TRBD2. There are 16 residues in the CDR3. V was pared by 0 bases and J by 4 bases, with 4 bases of the junction left unmatched. Germline CDR1 and CDR2: SGDLS and YYNGEE. The CDR3 nucleotides read TGTGCCAGCAGCGTAGTATCTAGCGGGAGGGGAGAGACCCAGTACTTC. It translates to CASSVVSSGRGETQYF.

This clone was detected only a few times. This chain links TRBV19 with TRBJ2-3, with D maybe TRBD2 (6 bases). Per germline, CDR1 LNHDA and CDR2 SQIVND (reference sequence). Deletions cut 5 bases from V and 3 bases from J, with 18 bases between. There are 16 residues in the CDR3. The CDR3 sequence: CASSLEGGRGTDTQYF. As DNA, the CDR3 is TGTGCCAGTAGTCTGGAAGGAGGGAGAGGGACAGATACGCAGTATTTT.

This clone appeared a single time. This sequence joins TRBV21-1 and TRBJ2-1; TRBD2 is the table's D call and was not checked against the DNA. TRBV21-1 is classified as a pseudogene. CDR3 length: 17 residues. The CDR3 reads CASSKTFSGAALNEQFF. Here the CDR3 DNA reads TGTGCCAGCAGCAAAACTTTTAGCGGGGCCGCCCTCAATGAGCAGTTCTTC.

The chain recombines TRBV7-6 with TRBJ2-7, with 7 bases aligning to TRBD2. With 5 bases clipped from V and 0 bases from J, the junction kept 7 bases outside the gene matches. The CDR3 totals 15 residues. CDR1 is SGHVS and CDR2 is FNYEAQ in the germline V gene. CDR3 protein: CASSNPGLTSYEQYF. CDR3 DNA: TGTGCCAGCAGCAATCCGGGACTAACCTCCTACGAGCAGTACTTC.

The chain couples TRBV6-1 to TRBJ2-5; the D is unclear. CDR1 is MNHNS, CDR2 SASEGT, per germline. Trimming removed 2 bases from V and 2 bases from J, with 24 bases in between. This CDR3 comprises 19 residues. CDR3 residues: CASSERNRRQAYQQETQYF. In nucleotides, the CDR3 is TGTGCCAGCAGTGAAAGAAACCGGCGGCAGGCTTATCAACAAGAGACCCAGTACTTC.

The CDR3 protein is CASSGTPPEQYF. The CDR3 region has the DNA TGTGCCAGCAGTGGGACCCCGCCTGAGCAGTACTTC. This rearrangement joins TRBV6-1 to TRBJ2-5; D gene ambiguous. V was shortened by 4 bases and J by 11 bases, with 14 bases between the two germline ends. Looked up from germline, CDR1 is MNHNS and CDR2 is SASEGT. The CDR3 contains 12 residues.

The chain is built from TRBV7-9 and TRBJ2-7, with 10 bases matching TRBD2. J lost 3 bases, V lost 2 bases, and 1 base had no gene match. The CDR3 length is 14 residues. Looked up from germline, CDR1 is SEHNR and CDR2 is FQNEAQ (reference sequence). The CDR3 loop reads CASSLRTSGYEQYF. In nucleotides, the CDR3 is TGTGCCAGCAGCTTAAGGACTAGCGGCTACGAGCAGTACTTC.

This chain's CDR3 is CASRSIGQGHNEQFF. The CDR3 DNA reads as TGTGCCAGCAGGAGTATCGGACAGGGACACAATGAGCAGTTCTTC. The chain couples TRBV27 to TRBJ2-1; 8 positions agree with TRBD1. The V gene's germline CDR1 is MNHEY and CDR2 SMNVEV (reference sequence). The CDR3 runs to 15 residues. The ends lost 6 bases at V and 5 bases at J; junction bases unmatched: 9.

J is TRBJ1-1 and V is TRBV6-6; D is ambiguous. V lost 5 bases to trimming and J lost 1 base, with 2 bases between them. CDR3 length: 11 amino acids. Per the germline V gene, CDR1 is MNHNY and CDR2 is SVGAGI (reference sequence). The CDR3 reads CASSKNTEAFF. In DNA form, the CDR3 reads TGTGCCAGCAGTAAGAACACTGAAGCTTTCTTT.